Each of the 7 T cell receptor beta chains below was sequenced from the same sample in a study of blood T cell repertoires in COVID-19. Sequencing used immunoSEQ multiplex PCR; TCRdb keeps in-frame clones, though not all of them. The top ten clones hold over 2% of a sample with approximately 290,000 clones, more than 85% of them seen once. The sequencing input was peripheral blood. The receptors stem from a woman under 40 with COVID-19, enrolled during active disease.

The V and J genes are TRBV27 and TRBJ1-5, with D maybe TRBD1 (5 bases). The CDR3 extends over 15 amino acids. Germline loops: CDR1 MNHEY, CDR2 SMNVEV (reference sequence). Trimming removed 5 bases at V and 0 bases at J, with 11 bases between. As DNA, the CDR3 is TGTGCCAGCAGTGGGGGAGGTTATAGCAATCAGCCCCAGCATTTT. Encoded protein: CASSGGGYSNQPQHF.

The V and J genes are TRBV30 and TRBJ1-1, with D uncertain. The CDR3 contains 13 residues. Germline V gene data show CDR1 as GTSNPN and CDR2 as SVGIG (reference sequence). V was trimmed by 2 bases and J by 1 base, leaving 8 bases between them. The chain's CDR3 is CAWSMTRNTEAFF. The CDR3 nucleotides are TGTGCCTGGAGTATGACACGGAACACTGAAGCTTTCTTT. Full variable domain (rest looked up from reference TRBV30 and TRBJ1-1): SQTIHQWPATLVQPVGSPLSLECTVEGTSNPNLYWYRQAAGRGLQLLFYSVGIGQISSEVPQNLSASRPQDRQFILSSKKLLLSDSGFYLCAWSMTRNTEAFFGQGTRLTVV.

This sequence joins TRBV11-2 and TRBJ2-7; 12 bases map to TRBD2. CDR1 and CDR2 from the germline V gene are SGHAT and FQNNGV. The ends lost 5 bases at V and 3 bases at J; junction bases unmatched: 5. The CDR3 consists of 15 residues. CDR3 sequence reads: CASSRLAGDVYEQYF. The CDR3 DNA reads as TGTGCCAGCAGCAGACTAGCGGGGGACGTCTACGAGCAGTACTTC.

The V call is TRBV7-9, the J call TRBJ2-1; 14 bases match TRBD2. The CDR3 spans 15 residues. Germline lookup yields CDR1 SEHNR and CDR2 FQNEAQ (reference sequence). V lost 2 bases and J lost 10; bases outside the gene matches: 4. The CDR3 DNA reads TGTGCCAGCAGCTTATGGACTAGCGGGAGGCACGAGCAGTTCTTC. Protein product: CASSLWTSGRHEQFF.

The chain links TRBV28 to TRBJ1-5; 9 bases map to TRBD1. Trimming removed 6 bases from V and 6 bases from J; junction bases left unmatched: 12. The CDR3 contains 16 residues. The germline gives CDR1 MDHEN, CDR2 SYDVKM. CDR3 sequence (DNA): TGTGCCAGCAGAGACCTGGACAGGGGTTTTGGTCAGCCCCAGCATTTT. This translates into CASRDLDRGFGQPQHF.

The CDR3 coding sequence is TGTGCCAGCAGTTACGGGAGCTCACCCCTCCACTTT. Translated, it gives CASSYGSSPLHF. The rearrangement uses TRBV12-3 or TRBV12-4 and TRBJ1-6; no firm D call. This CDR3 has 12 amino acids. The V gene lost 4 bases and the J gene lost 10 bases, with 8 bases spanning the gap.

This clone was seen only a few times. V gene TRBV5-4 combines with J gene TRBJ2-7; unclear D gene. The CDR3 covers 15 residues. V was shortened by 1 base and J by 3 bases, with 14 bases between the two germline ends. Germline loops: CDR1 SGHNT, CDR2 YYREEE (reference sequence). CDR3 sequence reads: CASSLKLGRDYEQYF. As DNA, the CDR3 is TGTGCCAGCAGCTTGAAACTCGGTAGAGACTACGAGCAGTACTTC. Together with reference TRBV5-4 and TRBJ2-7, the CDR3 gives the full variable domain: ETGVTQSPTHLIKTRGQQVTLRCSSQSGHNTVSWYQQALGQGPQFIFQYYREEENGRGNFPPRFSGLQFPNYSSELNVNALELDDSALYLCASSLKLGRDYEQYFGPGTRLTVT.